One and the same sample provided the 13 T cell receptor beta chains below, sequenced in a study of spatial heterogeneity in lung cancer. The time point was: sample taken at primary tumor resection. One entry per CDR3 protein, called by TCRdb with MiXCR from the 5' RACE reads. The sample carries some 44,000 distinct CDR3 sequences, approximately 14% recorded once. The sequencing here drew on PBMCs, taken at surgery. These receptors were taken from a male donor with early-stage non-small cell lung cancer.

In this sample, this clonotype turned up a few times. This chain connects TRBV6-5 to TRBJ1-1; 8 bases line up with TRBD1. There are 15 residues in the CDR3. In germline, CDR1 is MNHEY, CDR2 SVGAGI. Trimming removed 5 bases from V and 7 bases from J; junction bases left unmatched: 12. Written as DNA, the CDR3 is TGTGCCAGCAGTGCATCCAGGGGGCGCGCCCTTGAAGCTTTCTTT. Its protein product is CASSASRGRALEAFF.

This clonotype was counted between two and nine times. The J gene is TRBJ2-5, the V gene TRBV20-1, with D tentatively TRBD1 or TRBD2 (5 bases each). There are 15 residues in the CDR3. The V end was cut by 3 bases, the J end by 4 bases, with 18 bases between. Germline CDR1 is DFQATT and CDR2 is SNEGSKA (reference sequence). CDR3 protein: CSASRGTGRPETQYF. CDR3 coding DNA: TGCAGTGCTAGTAGGGGCACGGGGCGCCCAGAGACCCAGTACTTC.

Regarding this clonotype: At one end the junction does not follow the germline gene, possibly because of a read error. The chain links TRBV12-3 or TRBV12-4 to TRBJ2-5; 9 bases line up with TRBD2. CDR3 length: 16 amino acids. This CDR3 reads CASSPSMSGGQEIQYF. In DNA form, the CDR3 reads TGTGCCAGCAGTCCGAGCATGAGCGGGGGGCAAGAGATCCAGTACTTC.

The chain is built from TRBV20-1 and TRBJ2-7; 7 nucleotides line up with TRBD2. CDR1 and CDR2 (germline): DFQATT, SNEGSKA (reference sequence). V shed 5 bases, J shed 0 bases, and the junction held 7 bases outside the gene matches. CDR3 size: 14 residues. CDR3 bases: TGCAGTGCTGAAAAGCGGGATAGCTCCTACGAGCAGTACTTC. This encodes CSAEKRDSSYEQYF.

The chain has TRBV12-3 or TRBV12-4 and TRBJ1-5; 7 bases align to TRBD1. With V trimmed by 3 bases and J by 5 bases, 4 bases remained unmatched. The CDR3 is 14 amino acids. In DNA, the CDR3 is TGTGCCAGCAGTTTGGAAGGGGGCGATCAGCCCCAGCATTTT. It encodes CASSLEGGDQPQHF.

This clonotype was recorded at least ten times. The V gene is TRBV29-1, the J gene TRBJ2-5, with TRBD1 identical over 7 bases. V shed 6 bases and J 5 bases; nucleotides not matched to a gene: 9. Germline V lookup: CDR1 SQVTM, CDR2 ANQGSEA. This CDR3 is built from 13 residues. CDR3 coding DNA: TGCAGCGTGGCCTTGACAGGGCGCGAGACCCAGTACTTC. Translating gives CSVALTGRETQYF.

This chain uses TRBV5-1 with TRBJ1-1; perhaps TRBD1 as D (5 bases). This CDR3 region has 12 residues. The V end was cut by 0 bases, the J end by 13 bases, with 13 bases between. CDR1 is SGHRS and CDR2 is YFSETQ in the germline V gene. The CDR3 region has the DNA TGCGCCAGCAGCTTGGGGGGACGAGGGAATTTCTTT. It is translated as CASSLGGRGNFF.

This rearrangement joins TRBV6-5 to TRBJ2-2; the D is unclear. Germline V gene sequence: CDR1 MNHEY, CDR2 SVGAGI. The CDR3 length is 12 residues. V gave up 0 bases and J gave up 14 bases, with 10 bases separating them. The CDR3 bases are TGTGCCAGCAGTTACTCCGTAGGTGACCTGTTTTTT. This gives the protein CASSYSVGDLFF.

This rearrangement joins TRBV5-6 to TRBJ2-7, with D unresolved. Between the trimmed V and J ends, which lost 5 bases and 1 base, there was a span of 7 bases. This CDR3 is 12 amino acids long. Per germline, CDR1 SGHDT and CDR2 YYEEEE. CDR3 nucleotides: TGTGCCAGCAGGTACGCATCCTACGAGCAGTACTTC. It specifies CASRYASYEQYF.

This clonotype was seen more than once but under ten times. The CDR3 coding sequence is TGTGCCAGCAGCCCTACAGGGGCGCAGCGTCAGCCCCAGCATTTT. Protein: CASSPTGAQRQPQHF. The chain carries TRBV2 and TRBJ1-5; 7 nucleotides agree with TRBD1. This CDR3 is built from 15 residues. The junction had 11 bases not matched to a gene; V was cut back by 6 bases and J by 6 bases. CDR1 and CDR2 (germline): SNHLY, FYNNEI.

This sequence joins TRBV7-6 and TRBJ2-1; D gene ambiguous. The CDR3 has 15 amino acids. V lost 5 bases, J lost 8 bases, and 19 bases lay in between. Germline V lookup: CDR1 SGHVS, CDR2 FNYEAQ. The CDR3 is CASSPRAQRQYEQFF. The CDR3 bases are TGTGCCAGCAGCCCAAGGGCCCAGAGGCAATATGAGCAGTTCTTC.

This chain connects TRBV5-1 to TRBJ2-7, with 8 bases identical to TRBD1. Per the germline V gene, CDR1 is SGHRS and CDR2 is YFSETQ. The CDR3 contains 13 residues. After removal of 4 bases from V and 0 bases from J, the junction contained 0 bases not matched to a gene. The CDR3 nucleotides read TGCGCCAGCAGCCAGGGGGCCTCCTACGAGCAGTACTTC. As protein: CASSQGASYEQYF.

The genes are TRBV27 and TRBJ1-6, with D unclear. Trimming cost V 5 bases and J 5 bases, with 13 bases left between them. CDR3 length equals 15 residues. Germline V gene sequence: CDR1 MNHEY, CDR2 SMNVEV (reference sequence). The CDR3 DNA reads TGTGCCAGCAGTCTCCGGACCGCGGATAATTCACCCCTCCACTTT. It encodes CASSLRTADNSPLHF.